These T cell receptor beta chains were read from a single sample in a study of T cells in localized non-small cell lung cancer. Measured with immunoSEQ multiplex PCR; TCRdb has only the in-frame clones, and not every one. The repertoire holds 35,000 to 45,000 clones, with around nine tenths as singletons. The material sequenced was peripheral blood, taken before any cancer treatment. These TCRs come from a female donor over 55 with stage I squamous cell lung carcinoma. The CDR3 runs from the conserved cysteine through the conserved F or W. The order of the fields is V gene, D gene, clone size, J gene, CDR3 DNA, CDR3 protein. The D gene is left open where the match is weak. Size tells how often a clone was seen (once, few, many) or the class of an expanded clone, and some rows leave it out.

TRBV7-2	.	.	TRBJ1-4	TGTGCCAGCAGCTTAGAACGCACCCAGGGTTATGAAAAACTGTTTTTT	CASSLERTQGYEKLFF
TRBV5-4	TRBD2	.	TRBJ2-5	TGTGCCAGCAGCTGGCTAGCGGATCTCCAAGAGACCCAGTACTTC	CASSWLADLQETQYF
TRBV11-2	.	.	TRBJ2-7	TGTGCCAGCACCCGAGGATATACGACGGGGGAGCAGTACTTC	CASTRGYTTGEQYF
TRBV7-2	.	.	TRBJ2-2	TGTGCCAGCAGCTCCGGTCACGTCACCGGGGAGCTGTTTTTT	CASSSGHVTGELFF
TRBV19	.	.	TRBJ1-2	TGTGCCAGTAGTATAGTATACAGCTATGGCTACACCTTC	CASSIVYSYGYTF
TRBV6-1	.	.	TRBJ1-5	TGTGCCAGCAGTGAATCTGGGCGGGCAGGGTATAATCAGCCCCAGCATTTT	CASSESGRAGYNQPQHF
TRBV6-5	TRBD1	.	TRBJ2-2	TGTGCCGGGGGACAGCTGAACACCGGGGAGCTGTTTTTT	CAGGQLNTGELFF
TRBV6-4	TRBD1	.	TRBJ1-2	TGTGCCAGCAGTGCCGCTATGGGACAGGGGATCTATGGCTACACCTTC	CASSAAMGQGIYGYTF
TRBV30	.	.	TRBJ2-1	TGTGGATCGGGGTTCTCCTACAATGAGCAGTTCTTC	CGSGFSYNEQFF
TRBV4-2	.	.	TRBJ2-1	TGTGCCAGCAGCTTGGTCGGGGGCTCCTACAATGAGCAGTTCTTC	CASSLVGGSYNEQFF
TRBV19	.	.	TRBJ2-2	TGTGCCAGTACAGAATCCAGTTCTGGCACCGGGGAGCTGTTTTTT	CASTESSSGTGELFF
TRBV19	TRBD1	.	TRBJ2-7	TGTGCCAGTAGACAACAGGGGACCTACGAGCAGTACTTC	CASRQQGTYEQYF
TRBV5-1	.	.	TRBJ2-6	TGCGCCAGCAGCGTGGACAGCTCTGGGGCCAACGTCCTGACTTTC	CASSVDSSGANVLTF
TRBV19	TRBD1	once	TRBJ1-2	TGTGCCAGTAGTGGGCCGGGACAGGGAGACACCTTC	CASSGPGQGDTF
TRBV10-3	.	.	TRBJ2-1	TGTGCCATCAGTGAGCCTCGACTCGATGAGCAGTTCTTC	CAISEPRLDEQFF
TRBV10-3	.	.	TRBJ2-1	TGTGCCATCGGGAGAGGAGATGAGCAGTTCTTC	CAIGRGDEQFF
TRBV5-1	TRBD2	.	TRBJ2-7	TGCGCCAGCAGCTCCACCTTATCTAGCGGGAGGTACAACGAGCAGTACTTC	CASSSTLSSGRYNEQYF
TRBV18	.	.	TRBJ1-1	TGTGCCAGCTCTTTAGACCGGAACACTGAAGCTTTCTTT	CASSLDRNTEAFF
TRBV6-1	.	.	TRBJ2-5	TGTGCCAGCAGTGAGTTAGAGACCCAGTACTTC	CASSELETQYF
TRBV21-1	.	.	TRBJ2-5	TGTGCCAGCAGCAGGGGGGGACAAAGGTACCAAGAGACCCAGTACTTC	CASSRGGQRYQETQYF
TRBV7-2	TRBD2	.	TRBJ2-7	TGTGCCAGCAGCTTCGACCCGGGACTAGCCTACGAGCAGTACTTC	CASSFDPGLAYEQYF
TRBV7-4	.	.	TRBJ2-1	TGTGCCAGCAGCGCCTGGGACTCGCAGTTCTTC	CASSAWDSQFF
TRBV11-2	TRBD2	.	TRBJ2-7	TGTGCCAGCAGCGGCCCTCGACTAGCGGGTATATACGAGCAGTACTTC	CASSGPRLAGIYEQYF
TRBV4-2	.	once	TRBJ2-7	TGTGCCAGCAGCCAGCGAACTAGGGATAGTGGCTACGAGCAGTACTTC	CASSQRTRDSGYEQYF
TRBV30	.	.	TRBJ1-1	TGTGCCTGGAGTGTGACCTCTACAGGGAACACTGAAGCTTTCTTT	CAWSVTSTGNTEAFF
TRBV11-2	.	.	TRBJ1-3	TGTGCCAGCAGCTTAGAGCGGTACTCTGGAAACACCATATATTTT	CASSLERYSGNTIYF
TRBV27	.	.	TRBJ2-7	TGTGCCAGCAGTTTATGGAAAATCGGTGCGGGTGAGCAGTACTTC	CASSLWKIGAGEQYF
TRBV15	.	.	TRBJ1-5	TGTGCCACCAGCACCCGGGGCAGGGGTGGAAGAAATAGTGGCAATCAGCCCCAGCATTTT	CATSTRGRGGRNSGNQPQHF
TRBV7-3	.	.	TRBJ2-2	TGTGCCAGCAGCTTAAACCCGACGAACACCGGGGAGCTGTTTTTT	CASSLNPTNTGELFF
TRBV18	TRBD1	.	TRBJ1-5	TGTGCCAGCTCTCTTGACAGGGACCAGCCCCAGCATTTT	CASSLDRDQPQHF
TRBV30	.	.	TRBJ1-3	TGTGCCTGGAGTCTCTTGGCTTCAAGCTCTGGAAACACCATATATTTT	CAWSLLASSSGNTIYF
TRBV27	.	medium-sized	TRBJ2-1	TGTGCCAGCAGTAGGACTGCCACGATGGGCTCCTACAATGAGCAGTTCTTC	CASSRTATMGSYNEQFF
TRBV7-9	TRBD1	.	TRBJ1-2	TGTGCCAGCAGCTCTCAACGACCCGGGACAGATGGCTACACCTTC	CASSSQRPGTDGYTF
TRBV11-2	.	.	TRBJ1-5	TGTGCCAGCAGCTTACACGGTACAGGTCAGCCCCAGCATTTT	CASSLHGTGQPQHF
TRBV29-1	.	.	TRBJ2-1	TGCAGCGTTGAATGGACTACCAGCTCCTACAATGAGCAGTTCTTC	CSVEWTTSSYNEQFF
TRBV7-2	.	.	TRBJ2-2	TGTGCCAGCAGCTTAATGGAATTATACACCGGGGAGCTGTTTTTT	CASSLMELYTGELFF
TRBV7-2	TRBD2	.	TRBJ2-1	TGTGCCAGCAGCTTAGCGGCGGGAGGAGGGTACAATGAGCAGTTCTTC	CASSLAAGGGYNEQFF